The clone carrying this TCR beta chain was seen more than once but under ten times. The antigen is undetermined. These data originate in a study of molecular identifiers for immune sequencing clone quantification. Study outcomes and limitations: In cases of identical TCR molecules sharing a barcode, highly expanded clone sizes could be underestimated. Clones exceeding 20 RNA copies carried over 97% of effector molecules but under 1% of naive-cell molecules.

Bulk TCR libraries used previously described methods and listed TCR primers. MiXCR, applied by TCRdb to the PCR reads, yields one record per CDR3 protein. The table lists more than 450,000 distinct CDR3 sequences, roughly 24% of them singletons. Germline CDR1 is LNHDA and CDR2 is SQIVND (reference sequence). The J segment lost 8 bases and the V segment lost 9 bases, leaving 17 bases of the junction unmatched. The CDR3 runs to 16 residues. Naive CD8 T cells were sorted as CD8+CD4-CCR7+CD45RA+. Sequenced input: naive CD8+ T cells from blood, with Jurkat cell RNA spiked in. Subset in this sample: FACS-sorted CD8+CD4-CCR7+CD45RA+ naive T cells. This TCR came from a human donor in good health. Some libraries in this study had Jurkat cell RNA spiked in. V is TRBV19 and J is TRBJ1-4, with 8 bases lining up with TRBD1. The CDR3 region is CASKLRTGGLGEKLFF. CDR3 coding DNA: TGTGCCAGCAAATTACGTACAGGGGGATTGGGAGAAAAACTGTTTTTT.